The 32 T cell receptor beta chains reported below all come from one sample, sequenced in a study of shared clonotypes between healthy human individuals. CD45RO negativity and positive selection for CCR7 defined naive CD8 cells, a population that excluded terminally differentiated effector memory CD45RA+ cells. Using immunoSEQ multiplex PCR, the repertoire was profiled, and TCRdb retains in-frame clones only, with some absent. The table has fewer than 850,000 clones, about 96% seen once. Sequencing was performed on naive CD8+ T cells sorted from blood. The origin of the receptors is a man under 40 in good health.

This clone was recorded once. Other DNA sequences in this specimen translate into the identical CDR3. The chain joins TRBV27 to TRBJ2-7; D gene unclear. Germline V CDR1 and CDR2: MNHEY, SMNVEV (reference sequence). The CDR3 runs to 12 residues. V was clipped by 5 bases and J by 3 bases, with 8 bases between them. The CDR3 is CASSPSSYEQYF. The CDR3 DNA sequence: TGTGCCAGCAGTCCCTCCAGCTACGAGCAGTACTTC.

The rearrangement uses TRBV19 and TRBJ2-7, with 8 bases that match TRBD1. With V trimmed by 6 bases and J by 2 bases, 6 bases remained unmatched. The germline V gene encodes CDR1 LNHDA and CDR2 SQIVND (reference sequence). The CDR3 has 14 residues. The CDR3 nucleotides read TGTGCCAGTAGGTTGGCAGGGGGCCCCTACGAGCAGTACTTC. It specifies CASRLAGGPYEQYF.

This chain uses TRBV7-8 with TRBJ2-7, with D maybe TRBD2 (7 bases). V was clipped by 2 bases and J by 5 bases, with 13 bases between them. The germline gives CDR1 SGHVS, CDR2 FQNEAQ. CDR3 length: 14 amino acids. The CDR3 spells CASSLLGGLNEQYF. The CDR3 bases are TGTGCCAGCAGCTTATTGGGGGGGCTGAACGAGCAGTACTTC.

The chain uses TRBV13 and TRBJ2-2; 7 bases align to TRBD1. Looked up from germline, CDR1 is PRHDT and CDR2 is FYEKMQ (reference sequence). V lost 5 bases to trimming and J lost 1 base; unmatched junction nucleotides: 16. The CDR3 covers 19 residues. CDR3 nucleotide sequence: TGTGCCAGCAGCCCCACGATGGGAACAGGGGCCTGGAACACCGGGGAGCTGTTTTTT. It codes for CASSPTMGTGAWNTGELFF.

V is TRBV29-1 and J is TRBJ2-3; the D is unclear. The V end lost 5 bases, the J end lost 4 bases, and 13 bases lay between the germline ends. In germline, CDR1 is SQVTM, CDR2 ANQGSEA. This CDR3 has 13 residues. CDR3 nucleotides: TGCAGCGTTTTCACGGGCCTCGCAGATACGCAGTATTTT. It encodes CSVFTGLADTQYF.

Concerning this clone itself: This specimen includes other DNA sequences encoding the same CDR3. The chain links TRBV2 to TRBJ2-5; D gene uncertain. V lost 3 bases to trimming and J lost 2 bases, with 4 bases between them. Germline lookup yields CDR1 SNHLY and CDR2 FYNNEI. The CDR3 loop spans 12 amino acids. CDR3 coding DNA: TGTGCCAGCAGTGACGGTCAAGAGACCCAGTACTTC. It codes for CASSDGQETQYF. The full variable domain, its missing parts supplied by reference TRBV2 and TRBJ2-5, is EPEVTQTPSHQVTQMGQEVILRCVPISNHLYFYWYRQILGQKVEFLVSFYNNEISEKSEIFDDQFSVERPDGSNFTLKIRSTKLEDSAMYFCASSDGQETQYFGPGTRLLVL.

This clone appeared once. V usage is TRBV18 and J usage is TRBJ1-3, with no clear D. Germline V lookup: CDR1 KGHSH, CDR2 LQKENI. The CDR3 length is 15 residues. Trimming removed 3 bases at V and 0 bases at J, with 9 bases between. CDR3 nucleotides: TGTGCCAGCTCACCCTACGAAGACTCTGGAAACACCATATATTTT. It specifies CASSPYEDSGNTIYF.

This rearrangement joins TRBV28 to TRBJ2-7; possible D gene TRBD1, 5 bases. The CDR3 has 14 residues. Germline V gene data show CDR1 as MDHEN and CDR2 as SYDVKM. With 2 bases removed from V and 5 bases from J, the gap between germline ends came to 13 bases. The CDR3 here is CASSLVGVFDEQYF. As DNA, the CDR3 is TGTGCCAGCAGTTTAGTAGGGGTTTTTGACGAGCAGTACTTC.

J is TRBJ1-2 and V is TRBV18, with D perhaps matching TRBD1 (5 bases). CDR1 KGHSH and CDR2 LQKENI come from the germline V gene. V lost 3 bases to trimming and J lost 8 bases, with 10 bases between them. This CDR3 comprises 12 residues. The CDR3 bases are TGTGCCAGCTCACCGGGACTTTTGGGCTACACCTTC. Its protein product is CASSPGLLGYTF.

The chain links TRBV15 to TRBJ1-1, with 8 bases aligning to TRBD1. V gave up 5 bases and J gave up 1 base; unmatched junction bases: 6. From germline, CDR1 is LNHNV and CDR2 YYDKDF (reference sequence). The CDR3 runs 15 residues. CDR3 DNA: TGTGCCACCAGCTCCTACAGGGGGGGGAACACTGAAGCTTTCTTT. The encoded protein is CATSSYRGGNTEAFF.

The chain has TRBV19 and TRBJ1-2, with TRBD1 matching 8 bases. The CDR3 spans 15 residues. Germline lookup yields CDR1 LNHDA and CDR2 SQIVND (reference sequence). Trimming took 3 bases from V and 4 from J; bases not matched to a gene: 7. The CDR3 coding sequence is TGTGCCAGTAGTATTAGGCAGGGGGCAGGCTATGGCTACACCTTC. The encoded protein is CASSIRQGAGYGYTF.

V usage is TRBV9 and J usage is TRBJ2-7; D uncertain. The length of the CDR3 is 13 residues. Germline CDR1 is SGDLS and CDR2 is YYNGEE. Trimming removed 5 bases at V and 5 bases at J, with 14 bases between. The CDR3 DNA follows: TGTGCCAGCAGTTCTCAGCTTGGCCACGAGCAGTACTTC. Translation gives CASSSQLGHEQYF. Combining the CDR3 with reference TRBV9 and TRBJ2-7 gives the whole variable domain DSGVTQTPKHLITATGQRVTLRCSPRSGDLSVYWYQQSLDQGLQFLIQYYNGEERAKGNILERFSAQQFPDLHSELNLSSLELGDSALYFCASSSQLGHEQYFGPGTRLTVT.

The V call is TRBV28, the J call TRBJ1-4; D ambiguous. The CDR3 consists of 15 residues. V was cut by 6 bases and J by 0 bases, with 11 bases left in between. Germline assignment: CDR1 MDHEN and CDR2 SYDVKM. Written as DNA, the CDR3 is TGTGCCAGCAGGCTCCGTGAGGCAACTAATGAAAAACTGTTTTTT. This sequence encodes CASRLREATNEKLFF.

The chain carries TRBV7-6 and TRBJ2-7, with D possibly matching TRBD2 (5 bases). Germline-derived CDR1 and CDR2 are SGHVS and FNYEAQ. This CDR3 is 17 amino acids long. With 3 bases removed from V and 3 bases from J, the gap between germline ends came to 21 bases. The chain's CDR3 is CASSFGDLVAAGYEQYF. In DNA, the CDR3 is TGTGCCAGCAGCTTCGGGGATCTAGTGGCGGCTGGCTACGAGCAGTACTTC.

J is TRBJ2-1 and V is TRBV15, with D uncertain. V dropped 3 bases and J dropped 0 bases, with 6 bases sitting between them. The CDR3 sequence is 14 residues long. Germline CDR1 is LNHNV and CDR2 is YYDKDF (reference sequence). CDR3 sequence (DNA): TGTGCCACCAGCAGTTGGAGCTCCTACAATGAGCAGTTCTTC. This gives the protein CATSSWSSYNEQFF.

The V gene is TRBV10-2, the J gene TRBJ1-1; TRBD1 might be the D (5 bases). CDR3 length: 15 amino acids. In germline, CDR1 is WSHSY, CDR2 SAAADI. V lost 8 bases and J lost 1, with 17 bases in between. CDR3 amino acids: CASLMLGASNTEAFF. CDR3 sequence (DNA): TGCGCCAGCCTGATGCTCGGGGCCTCGAACACTGAAGCTTTCTTT.

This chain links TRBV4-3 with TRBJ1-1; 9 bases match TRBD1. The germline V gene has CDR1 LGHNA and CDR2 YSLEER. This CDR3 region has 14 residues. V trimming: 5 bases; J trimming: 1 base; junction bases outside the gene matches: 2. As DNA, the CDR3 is TGCGCCAGCAGCTTGGGACAGGGGAACACTGAAGCTTTCTTT. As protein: CASSLGQGNTEAFF.

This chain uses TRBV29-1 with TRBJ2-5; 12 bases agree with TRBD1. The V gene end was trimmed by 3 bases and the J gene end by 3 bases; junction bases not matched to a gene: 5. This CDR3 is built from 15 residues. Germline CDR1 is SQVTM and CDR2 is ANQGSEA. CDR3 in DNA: TGCAGCGTTGAGGGGACAGGGGGCTCGGAAGAGACCCAGTACTTC. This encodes CSVEGTGGSEETQYF.

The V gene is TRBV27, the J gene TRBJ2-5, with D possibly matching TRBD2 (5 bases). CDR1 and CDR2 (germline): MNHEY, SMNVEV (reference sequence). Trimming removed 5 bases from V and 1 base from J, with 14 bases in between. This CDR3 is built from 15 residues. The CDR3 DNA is TGTGCCAGCAGTCTCAAAGGACTGATCCAAGAGACCCAGTACTTC. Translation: CASSLKGLIQETQYF.

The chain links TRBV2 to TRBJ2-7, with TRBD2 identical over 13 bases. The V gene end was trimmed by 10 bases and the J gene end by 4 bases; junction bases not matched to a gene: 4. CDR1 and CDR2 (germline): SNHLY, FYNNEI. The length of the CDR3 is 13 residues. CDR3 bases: TGTGCCACCGTGACTAGCGGGGGGTACGAGCAGTACTTC. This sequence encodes CATVTSGGYEQYF.

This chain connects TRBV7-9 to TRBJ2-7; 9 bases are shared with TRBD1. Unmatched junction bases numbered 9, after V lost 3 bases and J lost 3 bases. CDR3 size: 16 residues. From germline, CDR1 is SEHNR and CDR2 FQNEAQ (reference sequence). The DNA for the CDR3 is TGTGCCAGCAGCTTTCCGACCGGGACAGGGTACTACGAGCAGTACTTC. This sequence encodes CASSFPTGTGYYEQYF.

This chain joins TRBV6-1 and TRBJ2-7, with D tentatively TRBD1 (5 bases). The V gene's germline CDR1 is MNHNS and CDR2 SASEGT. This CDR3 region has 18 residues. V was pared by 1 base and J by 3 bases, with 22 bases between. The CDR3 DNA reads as TGTGCCAGCAGTGAAGTAGGGGATCTACGCTACGGTGGCTACGAGCAGTACTTC. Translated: CASSEVGDLRYGGYEQYF.

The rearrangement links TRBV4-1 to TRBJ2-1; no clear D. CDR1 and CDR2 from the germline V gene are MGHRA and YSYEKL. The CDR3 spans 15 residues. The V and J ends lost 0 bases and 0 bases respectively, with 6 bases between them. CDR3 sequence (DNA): TGCGCCAGCAGCCAAGAAAGGGCCTCCTACAATGAGCAGTTCTTC. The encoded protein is CASSQERASYNEQFF.

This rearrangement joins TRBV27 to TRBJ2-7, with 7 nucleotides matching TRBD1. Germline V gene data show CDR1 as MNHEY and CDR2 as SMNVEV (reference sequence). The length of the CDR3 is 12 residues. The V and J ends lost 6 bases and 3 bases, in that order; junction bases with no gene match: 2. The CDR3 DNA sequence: TGTGCCAGCAGGACAGGGTACTACGAGCAGTACTTC. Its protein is CASRTGYYEQYF.

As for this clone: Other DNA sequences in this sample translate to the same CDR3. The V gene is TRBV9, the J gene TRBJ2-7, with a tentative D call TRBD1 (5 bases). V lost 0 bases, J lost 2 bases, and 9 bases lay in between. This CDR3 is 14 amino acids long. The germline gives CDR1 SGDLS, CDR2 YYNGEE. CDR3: CASSVGGSTYEQYF. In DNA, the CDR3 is TGTGCCAGCAGCGTAGGGGGCAGTACCTACGAGCAGTACTTC. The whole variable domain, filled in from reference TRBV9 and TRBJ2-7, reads DSGVTQTPKHLITATGQRVTLRCSPRSGDLSVYWYQQSLDQGLQFLIQYYNGEERAKGNILERFSAQQFPDLHSELNLSSLELGDSALYFCASSVGGSTYEQYFGPGTRLTVT.

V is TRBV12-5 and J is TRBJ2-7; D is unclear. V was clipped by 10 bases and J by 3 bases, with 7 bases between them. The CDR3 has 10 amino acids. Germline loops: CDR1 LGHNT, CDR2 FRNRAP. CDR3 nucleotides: TGTGCTATCCTTCTCTACGAGCAGTACTTC. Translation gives CAILLYEQYF.

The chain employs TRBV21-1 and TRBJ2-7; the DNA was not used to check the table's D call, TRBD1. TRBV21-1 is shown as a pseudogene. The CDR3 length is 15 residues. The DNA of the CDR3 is TGTGCCAGCAGCCCACGGGACACAATCTCCTACGAGCAGTACTTC. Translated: CASSPRDTISYEQYF.

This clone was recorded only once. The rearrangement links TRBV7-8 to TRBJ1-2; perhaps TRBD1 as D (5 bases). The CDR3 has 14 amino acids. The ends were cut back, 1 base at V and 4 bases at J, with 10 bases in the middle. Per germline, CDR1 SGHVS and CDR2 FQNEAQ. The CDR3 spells CASSLVGRSYGYTF. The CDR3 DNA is TGTGCCAGCAGCTTAGTGGGACGGAGCTATGGCTACACCTTC.

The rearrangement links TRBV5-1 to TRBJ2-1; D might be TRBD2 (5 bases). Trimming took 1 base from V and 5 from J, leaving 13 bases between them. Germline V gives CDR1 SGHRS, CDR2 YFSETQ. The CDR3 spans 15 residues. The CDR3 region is CASSLTGSPDNEQFF. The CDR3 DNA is TGCGCCAGCAGCTTGACGGGAAGCCCTGACAATGAGCAGTTCTTC.

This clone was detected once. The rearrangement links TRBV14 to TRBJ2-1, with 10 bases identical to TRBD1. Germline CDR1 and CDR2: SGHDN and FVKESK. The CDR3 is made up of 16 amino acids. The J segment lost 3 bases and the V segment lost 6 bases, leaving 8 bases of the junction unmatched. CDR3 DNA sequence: TGTGCCAGCAGTCCCCCCGGGACAGGGGTCTACAATGAGCAGTTCTTC. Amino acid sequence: CASSPPGTGVYNEQFF. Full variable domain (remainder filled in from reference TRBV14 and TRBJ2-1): EAGVTQFPSHSVIEKGQTVTLRCDPISGHDNLYWYRRVMGKEIKFLLHFVKESKQDESGMPNNRFLAERTGGTYSTLKVQPAELEDSGVYFCASSPPGTGVYNEQFFGPGTRLTVL.

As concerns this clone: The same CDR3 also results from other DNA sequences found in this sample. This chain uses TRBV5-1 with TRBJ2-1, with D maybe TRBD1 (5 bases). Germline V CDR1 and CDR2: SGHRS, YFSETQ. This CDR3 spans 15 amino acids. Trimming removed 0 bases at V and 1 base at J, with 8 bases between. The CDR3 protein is CASSLEGLSYNEQFF. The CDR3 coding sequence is TGCGCCAGCAGCTTGGAGGGGCTGTCCTACAATGAGCAGTTCTTC.

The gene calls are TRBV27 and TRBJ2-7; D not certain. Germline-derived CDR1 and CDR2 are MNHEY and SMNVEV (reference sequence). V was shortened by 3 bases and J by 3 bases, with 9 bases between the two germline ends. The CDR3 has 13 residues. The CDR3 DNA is TGTGCCAGCAGTTTGAGAGTGCGCTACGAGCAGTACTTC. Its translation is CASSLRVRYEQYF.